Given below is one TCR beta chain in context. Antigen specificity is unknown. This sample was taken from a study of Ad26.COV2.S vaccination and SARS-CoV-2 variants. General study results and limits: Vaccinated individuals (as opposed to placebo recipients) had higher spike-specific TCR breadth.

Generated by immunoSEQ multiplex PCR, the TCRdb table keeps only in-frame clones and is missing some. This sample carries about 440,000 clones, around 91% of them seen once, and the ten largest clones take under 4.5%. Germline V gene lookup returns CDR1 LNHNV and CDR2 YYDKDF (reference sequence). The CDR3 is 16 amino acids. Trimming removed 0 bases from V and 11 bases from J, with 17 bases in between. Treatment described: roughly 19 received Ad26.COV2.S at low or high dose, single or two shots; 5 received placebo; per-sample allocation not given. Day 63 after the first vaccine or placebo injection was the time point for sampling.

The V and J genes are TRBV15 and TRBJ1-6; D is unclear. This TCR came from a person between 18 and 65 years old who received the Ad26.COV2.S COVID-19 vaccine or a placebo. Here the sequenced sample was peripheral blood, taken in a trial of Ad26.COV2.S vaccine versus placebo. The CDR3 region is CATSRDPRASPTPLHF. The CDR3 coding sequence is TGTGCCACCAGCAGAGATCCGAGGGCGTCTCCGACACCCCTCCACTTT. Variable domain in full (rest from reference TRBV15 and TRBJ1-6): DAMVIQNPRYQVTQFGKPVTLSCSQTLNHNVMYWYQQKSSQAPKLLFHYYDKDFNNEADTPDNFQSRRPNTSFCFLDIRSPGLGDTAMYLCATSRDPRASPTPLHFGNGTRLTVT.